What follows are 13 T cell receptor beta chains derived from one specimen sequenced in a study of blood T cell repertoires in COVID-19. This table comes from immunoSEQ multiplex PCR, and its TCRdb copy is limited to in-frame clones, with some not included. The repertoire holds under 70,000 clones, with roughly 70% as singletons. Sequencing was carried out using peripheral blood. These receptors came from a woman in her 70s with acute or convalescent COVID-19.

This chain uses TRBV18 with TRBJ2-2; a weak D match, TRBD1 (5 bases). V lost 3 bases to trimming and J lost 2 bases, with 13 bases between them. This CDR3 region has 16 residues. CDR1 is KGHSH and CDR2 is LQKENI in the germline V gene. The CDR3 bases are TGTGCCAGCTCACCGCAGACAGTACTTAACACCGGGGAGCTGTTTTTT. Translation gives CASSPQTVLNTGELFF. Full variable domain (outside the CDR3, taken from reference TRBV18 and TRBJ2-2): NAGVMQNPRHLVRRRGQEARLRCSPMKGHSHVYWYRQLPEEGLKFMVYLQKENIIDESGMPKERFSAEFPKEGPSILRIQQVVRGDSAAYFCASSPQTVLNTGELFFGEGSRLTVL.

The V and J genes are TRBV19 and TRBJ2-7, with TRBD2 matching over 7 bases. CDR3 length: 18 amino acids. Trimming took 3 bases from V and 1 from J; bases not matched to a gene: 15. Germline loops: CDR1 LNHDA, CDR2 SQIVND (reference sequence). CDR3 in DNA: TGTGCCAGTAGTATCGACATCATCGAAGCGGGGCCTTCCTACGAGCAGTACGTC. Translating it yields CASSIDIIEAGPSYEQYV.

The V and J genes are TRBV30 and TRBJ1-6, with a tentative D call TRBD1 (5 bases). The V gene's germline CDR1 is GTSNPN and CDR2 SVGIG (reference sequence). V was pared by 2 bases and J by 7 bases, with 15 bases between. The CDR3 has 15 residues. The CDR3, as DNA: TGTGCCTGGAGTCCCCGCGGGGCTCTCAATTCACCCCTCCACTTT. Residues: CAWSPRGALNSPLHF.

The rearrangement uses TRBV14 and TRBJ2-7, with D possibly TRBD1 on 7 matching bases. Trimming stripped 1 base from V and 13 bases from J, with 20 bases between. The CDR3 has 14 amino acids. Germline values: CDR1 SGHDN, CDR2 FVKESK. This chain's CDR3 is CASSQAKTGRRIYV. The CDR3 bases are TGTGCCAGCAGCCAAGCTAAGACAGGGAGGAGGATTTACGTC.

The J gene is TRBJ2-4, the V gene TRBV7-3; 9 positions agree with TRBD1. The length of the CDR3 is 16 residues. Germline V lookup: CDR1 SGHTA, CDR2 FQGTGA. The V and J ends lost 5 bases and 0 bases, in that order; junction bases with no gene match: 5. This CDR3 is CASSIQGALAKNIQYF. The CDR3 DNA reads TGTGCCAGCAGCATACAGGGGGCCCTAGCCAAAAACATTCAGTACTTC.

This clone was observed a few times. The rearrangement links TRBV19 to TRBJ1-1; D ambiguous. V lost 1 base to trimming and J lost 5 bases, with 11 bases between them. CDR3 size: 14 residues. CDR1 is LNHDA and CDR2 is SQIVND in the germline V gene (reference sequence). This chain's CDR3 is CASSIGPRGTEAFF. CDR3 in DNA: TGTGCCAGTAGTATAGGCCCGAGAGGTACTGAAGCTTTCTTT.

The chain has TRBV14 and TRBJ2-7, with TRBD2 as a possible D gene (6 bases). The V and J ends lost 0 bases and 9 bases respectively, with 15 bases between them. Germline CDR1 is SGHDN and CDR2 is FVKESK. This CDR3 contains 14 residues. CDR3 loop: CASSQDLRRAGQYV. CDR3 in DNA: TGTGCCAGCAGCCAAGATCTTCGCAGAGCGGGGCAGTACGTC.

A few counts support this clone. The CDR3: CASSRTGLSYGYTF. The CDR3, as DNA: TGCGCCAGTTCCCGAACAGGGTTGAGCTATGGCTACACCTTC. The J gene is TRBJ1-2, the V gene TRBV5-1; possible D gene TRBD1, 6 bases. The germline V and J ends were trimmed by 8 bases and 4 bases, with 18 bases remaining between them. The CDR3 covers 14 residues. Germline-derived CDR1 and CDR2 are SGHRS and YFSETQ.

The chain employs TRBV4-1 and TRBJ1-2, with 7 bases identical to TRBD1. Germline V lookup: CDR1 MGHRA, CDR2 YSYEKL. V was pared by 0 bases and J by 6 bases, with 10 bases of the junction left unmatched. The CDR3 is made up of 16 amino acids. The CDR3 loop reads CASSQESSYRGHGYTF. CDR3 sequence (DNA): TGCGCCAGCAGCCAAGAATCATCGTACAGGGGCCATGGCTACACCTTC.

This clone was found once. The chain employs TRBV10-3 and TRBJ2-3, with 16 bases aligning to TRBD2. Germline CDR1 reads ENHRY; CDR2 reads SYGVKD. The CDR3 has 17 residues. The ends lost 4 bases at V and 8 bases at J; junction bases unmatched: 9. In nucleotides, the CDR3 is TGTGCCATCAGTGGTGGGACTAGCGGGGGGGCGGAGCGTACGCAGTATTTT. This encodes CAISGGTSGGAERTQYF.

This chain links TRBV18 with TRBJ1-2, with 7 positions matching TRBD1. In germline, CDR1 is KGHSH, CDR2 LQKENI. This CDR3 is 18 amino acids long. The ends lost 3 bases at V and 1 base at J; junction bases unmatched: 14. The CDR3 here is CASSPTKGGTGDNYGYTF. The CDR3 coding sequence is TGTGCCAGCTCACCGACTAAGGGGGGTACAGGGGATAACTATGGCTACACCTTC.

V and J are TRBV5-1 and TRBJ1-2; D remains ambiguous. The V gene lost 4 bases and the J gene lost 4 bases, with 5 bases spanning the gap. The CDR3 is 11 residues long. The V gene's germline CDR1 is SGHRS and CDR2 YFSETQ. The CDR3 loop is CASSEGYGYTF. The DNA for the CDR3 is TGCGCCAGCAGCGAGGGCTATGGCTACACCTTC.

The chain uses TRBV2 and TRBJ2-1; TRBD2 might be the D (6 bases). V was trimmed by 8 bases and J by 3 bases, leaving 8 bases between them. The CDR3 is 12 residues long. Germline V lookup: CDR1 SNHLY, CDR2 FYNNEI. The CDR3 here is CASGGYYNEQFF. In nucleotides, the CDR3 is TGTGCCAGCGGGGGGTACTACAATGAGCAGTTCTTC.